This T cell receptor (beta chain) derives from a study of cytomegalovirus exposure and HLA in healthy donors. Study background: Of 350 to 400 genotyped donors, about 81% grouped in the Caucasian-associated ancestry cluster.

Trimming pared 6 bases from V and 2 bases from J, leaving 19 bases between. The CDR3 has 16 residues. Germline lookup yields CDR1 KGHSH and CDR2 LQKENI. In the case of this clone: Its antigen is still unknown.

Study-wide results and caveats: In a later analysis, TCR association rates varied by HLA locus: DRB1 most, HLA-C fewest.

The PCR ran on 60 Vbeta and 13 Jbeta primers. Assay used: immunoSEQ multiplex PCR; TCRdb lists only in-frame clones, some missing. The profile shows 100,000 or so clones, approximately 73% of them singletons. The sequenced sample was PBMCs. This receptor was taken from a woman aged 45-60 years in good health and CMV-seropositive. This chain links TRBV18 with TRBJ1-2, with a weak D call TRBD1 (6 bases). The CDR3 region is CASSPLQGAGNYGYTF. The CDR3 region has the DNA TGTGCCAGCTCCCCCCTACAGGGAGCGGGGAACTATGGCTACACCTTC.